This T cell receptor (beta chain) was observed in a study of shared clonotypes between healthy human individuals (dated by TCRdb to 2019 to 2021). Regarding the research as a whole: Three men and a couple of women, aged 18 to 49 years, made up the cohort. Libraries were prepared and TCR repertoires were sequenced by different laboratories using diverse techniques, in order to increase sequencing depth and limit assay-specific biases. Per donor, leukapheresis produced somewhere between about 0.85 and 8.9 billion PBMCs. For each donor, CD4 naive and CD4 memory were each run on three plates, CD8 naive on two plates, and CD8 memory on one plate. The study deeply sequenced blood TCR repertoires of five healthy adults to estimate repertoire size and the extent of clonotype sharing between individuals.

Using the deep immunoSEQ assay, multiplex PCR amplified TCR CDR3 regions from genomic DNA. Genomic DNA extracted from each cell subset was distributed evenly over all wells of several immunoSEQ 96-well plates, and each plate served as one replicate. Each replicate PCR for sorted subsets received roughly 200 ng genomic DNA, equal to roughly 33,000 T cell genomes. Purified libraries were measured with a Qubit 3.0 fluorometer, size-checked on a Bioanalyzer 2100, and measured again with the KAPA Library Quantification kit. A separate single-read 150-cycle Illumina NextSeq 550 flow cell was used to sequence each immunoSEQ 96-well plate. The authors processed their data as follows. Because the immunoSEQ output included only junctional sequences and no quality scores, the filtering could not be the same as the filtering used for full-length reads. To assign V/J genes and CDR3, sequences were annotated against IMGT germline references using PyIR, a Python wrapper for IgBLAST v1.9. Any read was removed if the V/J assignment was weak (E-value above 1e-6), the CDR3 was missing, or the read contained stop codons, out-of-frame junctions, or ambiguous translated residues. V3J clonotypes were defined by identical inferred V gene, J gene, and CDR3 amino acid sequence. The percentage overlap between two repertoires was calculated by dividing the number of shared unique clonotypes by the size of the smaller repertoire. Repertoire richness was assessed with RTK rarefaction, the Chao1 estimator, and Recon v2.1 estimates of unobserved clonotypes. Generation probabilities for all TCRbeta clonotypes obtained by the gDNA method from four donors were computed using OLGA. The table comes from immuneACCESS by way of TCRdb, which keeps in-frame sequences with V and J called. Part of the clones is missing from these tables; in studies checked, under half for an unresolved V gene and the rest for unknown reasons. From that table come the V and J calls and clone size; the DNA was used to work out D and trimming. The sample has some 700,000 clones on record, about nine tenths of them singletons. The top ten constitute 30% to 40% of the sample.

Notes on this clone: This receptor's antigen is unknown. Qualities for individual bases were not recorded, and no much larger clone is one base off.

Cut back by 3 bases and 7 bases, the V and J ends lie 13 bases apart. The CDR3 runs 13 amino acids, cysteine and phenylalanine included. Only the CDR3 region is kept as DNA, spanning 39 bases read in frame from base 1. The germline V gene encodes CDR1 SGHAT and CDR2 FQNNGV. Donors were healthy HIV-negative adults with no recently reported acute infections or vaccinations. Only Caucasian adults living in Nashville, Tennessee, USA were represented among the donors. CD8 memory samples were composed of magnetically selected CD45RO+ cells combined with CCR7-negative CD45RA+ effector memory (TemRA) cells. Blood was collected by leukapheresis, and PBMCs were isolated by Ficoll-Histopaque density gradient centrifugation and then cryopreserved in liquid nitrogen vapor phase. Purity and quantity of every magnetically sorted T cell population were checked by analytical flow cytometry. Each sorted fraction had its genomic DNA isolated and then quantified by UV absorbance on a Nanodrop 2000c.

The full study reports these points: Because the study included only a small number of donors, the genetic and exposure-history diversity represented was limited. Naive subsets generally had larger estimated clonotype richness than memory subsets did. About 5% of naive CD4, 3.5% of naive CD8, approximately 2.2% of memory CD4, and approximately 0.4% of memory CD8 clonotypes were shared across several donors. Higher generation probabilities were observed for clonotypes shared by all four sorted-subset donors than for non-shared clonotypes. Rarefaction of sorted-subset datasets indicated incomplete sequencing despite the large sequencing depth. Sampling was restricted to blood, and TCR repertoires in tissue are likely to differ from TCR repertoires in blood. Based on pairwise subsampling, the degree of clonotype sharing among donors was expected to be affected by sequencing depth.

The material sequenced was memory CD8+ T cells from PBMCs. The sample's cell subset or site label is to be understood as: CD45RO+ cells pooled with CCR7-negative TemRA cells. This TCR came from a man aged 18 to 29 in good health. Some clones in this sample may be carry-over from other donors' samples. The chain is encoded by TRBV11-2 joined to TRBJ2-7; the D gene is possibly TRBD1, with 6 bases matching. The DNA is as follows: TGTGCCAGCAGCTTTTCACAGGGATGGGAGCAGTACTTC. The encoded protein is CASSFSQGWEQYF.